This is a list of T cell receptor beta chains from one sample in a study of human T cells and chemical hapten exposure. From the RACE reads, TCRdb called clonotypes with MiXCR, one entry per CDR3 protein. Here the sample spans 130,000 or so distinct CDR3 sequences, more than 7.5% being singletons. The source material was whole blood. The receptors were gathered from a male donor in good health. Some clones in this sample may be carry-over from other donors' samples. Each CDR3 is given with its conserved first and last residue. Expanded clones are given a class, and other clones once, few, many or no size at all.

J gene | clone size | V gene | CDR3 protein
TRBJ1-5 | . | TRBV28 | CASSSPTGAFNQPQHF
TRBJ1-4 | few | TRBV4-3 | CASSPNRGEGEKLFF
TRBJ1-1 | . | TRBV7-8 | CASSLARDTYMNTEAFF
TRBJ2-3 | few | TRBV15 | CATSRARLLDTQYF
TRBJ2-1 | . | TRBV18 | CASSPPGVEQFF
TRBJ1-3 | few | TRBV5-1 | CASSLAGDNSGNTIYF
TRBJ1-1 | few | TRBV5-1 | CASSFDPDSMNTEAFF
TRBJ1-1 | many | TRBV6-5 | CASSPSQGRAEAFF
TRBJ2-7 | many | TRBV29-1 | CSVEGLEHEQYF
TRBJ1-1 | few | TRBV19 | CASSIRALNTEAFF
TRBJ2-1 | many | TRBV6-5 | CASTGLAGPYNEQFF
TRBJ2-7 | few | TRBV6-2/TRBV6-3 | CASSSGVAYEQYF
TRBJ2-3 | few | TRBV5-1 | CASSLVGLADTQYF
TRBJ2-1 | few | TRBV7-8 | CASSLDNNEQFF
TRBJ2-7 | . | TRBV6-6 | CASSYSSQAYEQYF
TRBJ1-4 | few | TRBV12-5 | CASGLGQLEEKLFF
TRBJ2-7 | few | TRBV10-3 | CAIGGLREEAYEQYF
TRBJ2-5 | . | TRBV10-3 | CAISERTLEETQYF
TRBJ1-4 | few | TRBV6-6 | CASSPDRRGEKLFF
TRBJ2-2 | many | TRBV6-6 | CATQPGANTGELFF
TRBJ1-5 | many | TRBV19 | CASSILSLAHQPQHF
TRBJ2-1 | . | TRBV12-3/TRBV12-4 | CASKGVYYEQFF
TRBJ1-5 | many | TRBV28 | CASSLLGGGSNQPQHF
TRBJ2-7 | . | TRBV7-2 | CASSPPAGGISYEQYF
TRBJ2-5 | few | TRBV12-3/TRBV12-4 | CASSRTSGGSQETQYF
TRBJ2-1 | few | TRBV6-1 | CASRNLQNEQFF
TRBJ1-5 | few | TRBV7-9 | CASSHDRGGQPQHF
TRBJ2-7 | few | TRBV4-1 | CASSQPDRAYEQYF
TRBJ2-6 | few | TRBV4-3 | CASSQDPPGGSGANVLTF
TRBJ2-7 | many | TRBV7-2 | CASSSRRASSEQYF
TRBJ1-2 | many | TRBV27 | CASSFQGGYTF
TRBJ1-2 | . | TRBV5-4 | CASSDRQGLYGYTF
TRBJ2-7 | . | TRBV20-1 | CSATGTDSYEQYF
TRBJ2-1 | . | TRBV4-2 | CASSLASRLAGSTDEQFF
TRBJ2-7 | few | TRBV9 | CASSKSGQPNEQYF
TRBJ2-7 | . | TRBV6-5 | CASSSSLYYEQYF
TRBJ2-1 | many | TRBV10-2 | CASSPAEAYNEQFF
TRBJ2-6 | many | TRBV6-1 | CASSDAGVPGANVLTF
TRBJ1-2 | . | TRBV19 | CASSTGASNYGYTF
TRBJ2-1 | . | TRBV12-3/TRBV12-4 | CASSLAGGVYNEQFF
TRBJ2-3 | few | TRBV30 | CAWSEHTDTQYF
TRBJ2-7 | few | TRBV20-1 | CSARGGEPYEQYF
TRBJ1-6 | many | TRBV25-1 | CASREDRAYSPLHF
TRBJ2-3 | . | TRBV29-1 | CSVEDQRSTDTQYF
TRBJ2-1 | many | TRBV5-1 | CASSPPSGRVGNEQFF
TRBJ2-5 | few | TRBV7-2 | CASSQGLRQRGETQYF
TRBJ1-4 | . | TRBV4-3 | CASSQGMTGDEKLFF
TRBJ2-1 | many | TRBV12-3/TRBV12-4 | CASSLGSGPRSYNEQFF
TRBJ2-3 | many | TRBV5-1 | CASSLVWRGSTDTQYF
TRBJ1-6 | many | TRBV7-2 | CASSLEYTRDRGSSSYNSPLHF
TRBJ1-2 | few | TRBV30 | CAWQTAVAYGYTF
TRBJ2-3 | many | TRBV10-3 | CAIKIAGADTQYF
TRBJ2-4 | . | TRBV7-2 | CASSLGDIQYF
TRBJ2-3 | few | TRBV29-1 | CSVSFQGELTSGSKRDTQYF
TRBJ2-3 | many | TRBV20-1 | CSATGTSGRTDTQYF